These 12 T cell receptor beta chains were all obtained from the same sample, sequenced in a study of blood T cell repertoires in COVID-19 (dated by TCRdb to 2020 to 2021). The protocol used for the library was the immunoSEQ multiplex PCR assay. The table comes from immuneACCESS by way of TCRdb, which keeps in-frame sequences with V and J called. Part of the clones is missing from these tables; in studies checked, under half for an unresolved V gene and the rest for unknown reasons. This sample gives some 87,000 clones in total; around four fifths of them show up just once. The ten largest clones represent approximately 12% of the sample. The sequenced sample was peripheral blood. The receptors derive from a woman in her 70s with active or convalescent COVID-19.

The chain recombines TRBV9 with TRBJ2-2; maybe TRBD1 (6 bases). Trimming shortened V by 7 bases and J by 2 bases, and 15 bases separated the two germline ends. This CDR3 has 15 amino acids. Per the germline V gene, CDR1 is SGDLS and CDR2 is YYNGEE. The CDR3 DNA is TGTGCCAGCCAAAAATCAGGGGAAAACACCGGGGAGCTGTTTTTT. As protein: CASQKSGENTGELFF.

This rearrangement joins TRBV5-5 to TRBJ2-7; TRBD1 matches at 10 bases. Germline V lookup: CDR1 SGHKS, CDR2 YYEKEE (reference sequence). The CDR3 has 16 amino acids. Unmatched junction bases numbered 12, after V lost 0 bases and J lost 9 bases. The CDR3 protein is CASSLGQGAAGALQYF. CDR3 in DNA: TGTGCCAGCAGCTTGGGACAGGGGGCGGCTGGAGCGTTGCAGTACTTC.

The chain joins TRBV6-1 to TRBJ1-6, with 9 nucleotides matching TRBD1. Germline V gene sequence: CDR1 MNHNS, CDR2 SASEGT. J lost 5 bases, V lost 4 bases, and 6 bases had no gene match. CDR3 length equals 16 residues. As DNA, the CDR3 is TGTGCCAGCAGTGCCGGGACAGGGACTAATAATTCACCCCTCCACTTT. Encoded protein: CASSAGTGTNNSPLHF.

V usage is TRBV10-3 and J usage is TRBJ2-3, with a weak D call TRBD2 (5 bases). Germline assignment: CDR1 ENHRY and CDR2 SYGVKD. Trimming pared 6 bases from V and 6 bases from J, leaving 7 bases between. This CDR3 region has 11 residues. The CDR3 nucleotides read TGTGCCATCAGAAGGGAGGATACGCAGTATTTT. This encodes CAIRREDTQYF.

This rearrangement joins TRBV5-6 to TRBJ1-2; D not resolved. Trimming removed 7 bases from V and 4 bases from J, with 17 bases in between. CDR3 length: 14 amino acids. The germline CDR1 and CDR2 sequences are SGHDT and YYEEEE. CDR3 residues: CASGRMAQIYGYTF. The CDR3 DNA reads TGTGCCAGCGGCCGGATGGCACAGATCTATGGCTACACCTTC.

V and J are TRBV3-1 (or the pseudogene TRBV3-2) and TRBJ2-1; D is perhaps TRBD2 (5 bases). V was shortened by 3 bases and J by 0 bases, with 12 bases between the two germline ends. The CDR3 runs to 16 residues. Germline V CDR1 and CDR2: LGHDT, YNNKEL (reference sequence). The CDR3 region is CASSHEGWSSYNEQFF. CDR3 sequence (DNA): TGTGCCAGCAGCCACGAGGGCTGGAGCTCCTACAATGAGCAGTTCTTC.

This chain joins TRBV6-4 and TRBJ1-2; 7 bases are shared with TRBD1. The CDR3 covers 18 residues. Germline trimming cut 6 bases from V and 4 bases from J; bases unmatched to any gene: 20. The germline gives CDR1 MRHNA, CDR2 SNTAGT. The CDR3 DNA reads TGTGCCAGCAGACCGGCCGGGACAGTGTCCAACAGTCTCTATGGCTACACCTTC. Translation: CASRPAGTVSNSLYGYTF.

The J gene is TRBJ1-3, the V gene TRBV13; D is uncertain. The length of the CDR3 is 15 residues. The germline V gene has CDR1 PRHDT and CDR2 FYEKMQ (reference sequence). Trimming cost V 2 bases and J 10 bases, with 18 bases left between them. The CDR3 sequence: CASSLRLRDPRTIYF. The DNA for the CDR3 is TGTGCCAGCAGCTTACGTTTGCGAGACCCTAGGACCATATATTTT.

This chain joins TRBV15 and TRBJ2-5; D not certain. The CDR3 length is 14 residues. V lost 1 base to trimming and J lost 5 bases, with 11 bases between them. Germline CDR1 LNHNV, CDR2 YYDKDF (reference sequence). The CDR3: CATSRVWASETQYF. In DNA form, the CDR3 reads TGTGCCACCAGCAGAGTATGGGCGTCGGAGACCCAGTACTTC. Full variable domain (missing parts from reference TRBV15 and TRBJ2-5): DAMVIQNPRYQVTQFGKPVTLSCSQTLNHNVMYWYQQKSSQAPKLLFHYYDKDFNNEADTPDNFQSRRPNTSFCFLDIRSPGLGDTAMYLCATSRVWASETQYFGPGTRLLVL.

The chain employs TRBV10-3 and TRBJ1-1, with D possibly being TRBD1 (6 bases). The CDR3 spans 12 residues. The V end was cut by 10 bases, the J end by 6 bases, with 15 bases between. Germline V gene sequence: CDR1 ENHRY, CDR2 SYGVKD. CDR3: CASRQDTAEAFF. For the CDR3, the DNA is TGTGCCAGTCGACAGGACACGGCTGAAGCTTTCTTT.

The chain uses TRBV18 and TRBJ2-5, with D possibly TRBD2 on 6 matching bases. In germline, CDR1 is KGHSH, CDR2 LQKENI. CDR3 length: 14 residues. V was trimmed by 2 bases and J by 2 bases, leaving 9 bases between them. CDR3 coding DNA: TGTGCCAGCTCACCAAGAGGAGGGCAAGAGACCCAGTACTTC. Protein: CASSPRGGQETQYF.

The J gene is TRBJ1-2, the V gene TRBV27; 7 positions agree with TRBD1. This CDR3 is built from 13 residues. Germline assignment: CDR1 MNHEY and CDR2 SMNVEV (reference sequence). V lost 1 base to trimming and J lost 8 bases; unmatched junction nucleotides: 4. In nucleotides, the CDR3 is TGTGCCAGCAGTTTATTAGGGGGCCAAGGCTACACCTTC. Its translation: CASSLLGGQGYTF.